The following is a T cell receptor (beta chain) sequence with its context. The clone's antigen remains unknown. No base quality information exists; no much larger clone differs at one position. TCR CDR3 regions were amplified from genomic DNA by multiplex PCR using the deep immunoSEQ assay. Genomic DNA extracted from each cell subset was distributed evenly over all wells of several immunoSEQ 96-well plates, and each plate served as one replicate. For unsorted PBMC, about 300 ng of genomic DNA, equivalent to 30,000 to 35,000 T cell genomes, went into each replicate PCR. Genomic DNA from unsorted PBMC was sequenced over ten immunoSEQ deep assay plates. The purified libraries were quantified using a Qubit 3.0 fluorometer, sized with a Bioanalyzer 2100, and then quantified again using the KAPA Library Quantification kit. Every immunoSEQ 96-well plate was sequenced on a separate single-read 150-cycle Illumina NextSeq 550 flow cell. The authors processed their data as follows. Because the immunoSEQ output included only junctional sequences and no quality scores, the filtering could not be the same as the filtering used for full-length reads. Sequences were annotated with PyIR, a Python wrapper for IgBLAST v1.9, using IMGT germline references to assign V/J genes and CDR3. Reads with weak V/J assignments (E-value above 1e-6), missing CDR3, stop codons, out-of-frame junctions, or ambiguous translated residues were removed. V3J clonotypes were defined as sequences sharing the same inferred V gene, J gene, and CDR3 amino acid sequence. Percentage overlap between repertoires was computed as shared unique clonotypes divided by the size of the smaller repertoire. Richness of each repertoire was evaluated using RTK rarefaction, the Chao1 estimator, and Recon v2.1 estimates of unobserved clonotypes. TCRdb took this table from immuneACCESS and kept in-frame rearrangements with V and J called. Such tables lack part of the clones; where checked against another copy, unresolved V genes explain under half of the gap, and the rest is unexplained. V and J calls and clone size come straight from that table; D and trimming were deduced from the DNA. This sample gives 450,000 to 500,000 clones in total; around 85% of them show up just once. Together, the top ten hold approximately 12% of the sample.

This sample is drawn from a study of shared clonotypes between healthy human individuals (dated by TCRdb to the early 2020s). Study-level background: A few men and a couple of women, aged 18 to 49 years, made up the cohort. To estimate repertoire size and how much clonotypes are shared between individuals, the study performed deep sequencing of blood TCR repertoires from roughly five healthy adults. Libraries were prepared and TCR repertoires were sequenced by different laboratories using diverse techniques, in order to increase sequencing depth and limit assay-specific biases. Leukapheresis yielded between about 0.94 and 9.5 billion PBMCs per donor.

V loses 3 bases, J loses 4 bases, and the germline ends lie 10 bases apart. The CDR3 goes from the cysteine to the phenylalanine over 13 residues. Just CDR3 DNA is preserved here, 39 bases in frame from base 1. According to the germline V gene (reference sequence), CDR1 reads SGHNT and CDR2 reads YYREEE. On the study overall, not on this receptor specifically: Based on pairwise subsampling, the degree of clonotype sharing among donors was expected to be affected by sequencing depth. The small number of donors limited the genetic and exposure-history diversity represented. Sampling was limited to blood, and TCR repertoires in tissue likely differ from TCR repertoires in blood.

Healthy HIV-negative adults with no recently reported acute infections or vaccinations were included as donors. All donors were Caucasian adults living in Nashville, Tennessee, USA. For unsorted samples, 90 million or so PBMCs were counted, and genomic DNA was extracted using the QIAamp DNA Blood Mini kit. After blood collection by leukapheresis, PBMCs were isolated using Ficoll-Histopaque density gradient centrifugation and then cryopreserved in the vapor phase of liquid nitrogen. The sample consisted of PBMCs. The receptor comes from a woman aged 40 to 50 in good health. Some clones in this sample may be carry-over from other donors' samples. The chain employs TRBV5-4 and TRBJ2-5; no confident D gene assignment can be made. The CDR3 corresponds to CASSSKDIETQYF. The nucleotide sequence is TGTGCCAGCAGCTCTAAAGACATAGAGACCCAGTACTTC.